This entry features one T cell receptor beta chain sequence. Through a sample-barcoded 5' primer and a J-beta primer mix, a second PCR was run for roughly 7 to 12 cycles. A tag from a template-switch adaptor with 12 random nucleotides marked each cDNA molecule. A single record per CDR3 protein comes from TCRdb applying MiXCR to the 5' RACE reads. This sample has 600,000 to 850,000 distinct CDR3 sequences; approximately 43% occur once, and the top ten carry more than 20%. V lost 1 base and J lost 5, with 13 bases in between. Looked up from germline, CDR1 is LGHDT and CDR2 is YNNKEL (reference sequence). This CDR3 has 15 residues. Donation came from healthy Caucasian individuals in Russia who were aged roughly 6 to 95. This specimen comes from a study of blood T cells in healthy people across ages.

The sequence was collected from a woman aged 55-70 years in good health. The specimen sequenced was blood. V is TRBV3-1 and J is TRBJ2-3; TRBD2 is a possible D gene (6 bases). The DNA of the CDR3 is TGTGCCAGCAGCCAAGTAGCGGCTTTTTTAGATACGCAGTATTTT. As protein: CASSQVAAFLDTQYF.